The next 5 T cell receptor beta chains were all read from a single sample in a study of T cells in Graves' hyperthyroidism and ophthalmopathy. What was amplified from RNA transcripts were TCR beta CDR3 regions. HTBI primers were the set used in a first-round RT-PCR of the TCR CDR3. Each CDR3 protein gets one entry after TCRdb re-called the multiplex PCR reads with MiXCR. The sample has fewer than 450,000 distinct CDR3 sequences, 13% to 15% seen once; the top ten hold roughly 19%. The specimen sequenced was blood. The receptors stem from a woman aged 60 to 75 with Graves' ophthalmopathy.

The sample holds many counts of this clonotype. The V and J genes are TRBV2 and TRBJ2-5, with D unresolved. The germline gives CDR1 SNHLY, CDR2 FYNNEI. V was shortened by 7 bases and J by 0 bases, with 12 bases between the two germline ends. This CDR3 comprises 14 residues. CDR3 protein: CASIGAVYQETQYF. CDR3 in DNA: TGTGCCAGCATAGGCGCGGTATACCAAGAGACCCAGTACTTC.

The table lists this clonotype with many counts. This chain uses TRBV11-2 with TRBJ2-7, with D maybe TRBD1 (5 bases). V lost 0 bases and J 0 bases, leaving 12 bases between the germline ends. CDR1 and CDR2 (germline): SGHAT, FQNNGV. The CDR3 consists of 16 residues. CDR3 nucleotides: TGTGCCAGCAGCTTAGACTTGGGGCGCAGCTCCTACGAGCAGTACTTC. It is translated as CASSLDLGRSSYEQYF.

The chain couples TRBV7-2 to TRBJ2-1; D not resolved. The V gene lost 1 base and the J gene lost 9 bases, with 16 bases spanning the gap. Germline V CDR1 and CDR2: SGHTA, FQGNSA. The CDR3 contains 15 residues. Here the CDR3 reads CASSLDRWARGEQFF. The DNA of the CDR3 is TGTGCCAGCAGCTTAGATAGATGGGCCCGAGGTGAGCAGTTCTTC.

There are many counts of this clonotype. CDR3 DNA: TGTGCCAGCAGCTTGGGGCCGGGCACCGGGGAGCTGTTTTTT. Translated: CASSLGPGTGELFF. The rearrangement links TRBV5-5 to TRBJ2-2; D remains ambiguous. The CDR3 contains 14 residues. The V gene lost 0 bases and the J gene lost 4 bases, with 7 bases spanning the gap. Germline V CDR1 and CDR2: SGHKS, YYEKEE (reference sequence). The variable domain in full, with the rest retrieved from reference TRBV5-5 and TRBJ2-2, is DAGVTQSPTHLIKTRGQQVTLRCSPISGHKSVSWYQQVLGQGPQFIFQYYEKEERGRGNFPDRFSARQFPNYSSELNVNALLLGDSALYLCASSLGPGTGELFFGEGSRLTVL.

This clonotype appeared many times. This sequence joins TRBV5-1 and TRBJ2-7; 7 bases fit TRBD1. Germline V lookup: CDR1 SGHRS, CDR2 YFSETQ. Germline trimming cut 2 bases from V and 3 bases from J; bases unmatched to any gene: 5. CDR3 length equals 14 residues. The CDR3, as DNA: TGCGCCAGCAGCTTACAGGGGCCCCTCTACGAGCAGTACTTC. This codes for CASSLQGPLYEQYF.